This T cell receptor beta chain was retrieved from a study of T cell repertoires in cytomegalovirus infection. Study context: Use of recently identified HLA-C-restricted and well-studied HLA-B-restricted CMV epitopes was part of the study. Signatures in public TCR beta sequences pointed to both CMV infection and matching HLA type. Study findings and constraints: Accumulated public TCR beta family frequency recognized individuals carrying CMV together with the relevant HLA. HLA-C-restricted CMV-specific TCR beta clonotypes were dominant in the ex vivo response.

MiXCR was run by TCRdb on the reads, yielding one entry per CDR3 protein. The sample consists of 110,000 to 150,000 distinct CDR3 sequences, around 30% of them appearing once. As for this clonotype: The antigen is undetermined.

The CDR3 contains 15 residues. The junction had 1 base not matched to a gene; V was cut back by 1 base and J by 2 bases. The sequence was collected from a human donor in good health (CMV status not recorded). Some clones in this sample may be carry-over from other donors' samples. The sequencing here drew on CD8+ T cells from cultured PBMCs, taken from culture after CMV antigen stimulation. The chain recombines TRBV12-3 or TRBV12-4 with TRBJ2-1; TRBD2 agrees at 8 bases. The CDR3 coding sequence is TGTGCCAGCAGTTTAGGCGGGGGGCCCTACAATGAGCAGTTCTTC. Encoded protein: CASSLGGGPYNEQFF.